Following are 7 T cell receptor beta chains from one sample sequenced in a study of CD8 T cells in ankylosing spondylitis. A single record per CDR3 protein comes from TCRdb applying MiXCR to the 5' RACE reads. The sample consists of around 340,000 distinct CDR3 sequences, 20% of them appearing once. Specimen: blood, either unsorted or a sorted T cell fraction (not recorded which). The receptors shown here come from a male donor with ankylosing spondylitis or in good health (not recorded which).

The V and J genes are TRBV4-1 and TRBJ2-1, with no clear D. The V gene lost 2 bases and the J gene lost 0 bases, with 8 bases spanning the gap. This CDR3 is built from 15 residues. The germline V gene has CDR1 MGHRA and CDR2 YSYEKL. For the CDR3, the DNA is TGCGCCAGCAGCCAAAGTGTCGGCTCCTACAATGAGCAGTTCTTC. It encodes CASSQSVGSYNEQFF.

The J gene is TRBJ2-3, the V gene TRBV5-5, with a tentative D call TRBD2 (6 bases). The CDR3 covers 15 residues. CDR1 and CDR2 (germline): SGHKS, YYEKEE (reference sequence). With 4 bases removed from V and 0 bases from J, the gap between germline ends came to 12 bases. The CDR3 loop is CASSRGETSTDTQYF. In nucleotides, the CDR3 is TGTGCCAGCAGCCGCGGGGAAACTAGCACAGATACGCAGTATTTT.

The sample holds a few counts of this clonotype. This chain joins TRBV7-9 and TRBJ2-1; 7 bases align to TRBD2. Germline V CDR1 and CDR2: SEHNR, FQNEAQ (reference sequence). After removal of 6 bases from V and 5 bases from J, the junction contained 10 bases not matched to a gene. The CDR3 has 15 amino acids. CDR3 in amino acids: CASRWDRTSNNEQFF. DNA of the CDR3: TGTGCCAGCAGGTGGGACCGGACTAGTAACAATGAGCAGTTCTTC.

This clonotype appeared a single time. This chain connects TRBV4-1 to TRBJ1-6, with D possibly matching TRBD1 (5 bases). The germline CDR1 and CDR2 sequences are MGHRA and YSYEKL. With 0 bases removed from V and 2 bases from J, the gap between germline ends came to 5 bases. This CDR3 comprises 15 residues. The CDR3 nucleotides read TGCGCCAGCAGCCAAGAGGGGCCCTATAATTCACCCCTCCACTTT. Its translation is CASSQEGPYNSPLHF.

A few counts support this clonotype. The V call is TRBV11-2, the J call TRBJ2-7; D gene ambiguous. The V gene's germline CDR1 is SGHAT and CDR2 FQNNGV. The CDR3 extends over 15 amino acids. Trimming stripped 4 bases from V and 3 bases from J, with 16 bases between. The CDR3 DNA sequence: TGTGCCAGCAGCTCCGACGTGGCGGCCTACTACGAGCAGTACTTC. Protein product: CASSSDVAAYYEQYF.

This clonotype was recorded at least ten times. This chain joins TRBV12-3 or TRBV12-4 and TRBJ2-2; D is undetermined. The CDR3 runs 15 residues. V dropped 6 bases and J dropped 5 bases, with 16 bases sitting between them. The CDR3 DNA follows: TGTGCCAGCAGCCACATCCTTGAAGGGACCGGGGAGCTGTTTTTT. Amino acids: CASSHILEGTGELFF.

This clonotype was seen a few times. The rearrangement links TRBV12-3 or TRBV12-4 to TRBJ1-5; D not resolved. V lost 6 bases and J 4 bases, leaving 7 bases between the germline ends. This CDR3 spans 12 amino acids. CDR3 loop: CASRDENQPQHF. As DNA, the CDR3 is TGTGCCAGCAGGGACGAGAATCAGCCCCAGCATTTT.